This T cell receptor (beta chain) comes out of a study of response to subunit inactivated influenza vaccine. V was clipped by 7 bases and J by 1 base, with 20 bases between them. CDR1 is MDHEN and CDR2 is SYDVKM in the germline V gene. This CDR3 region has 17 residues. Of note for this clonotype: What it recognizes is unknown.

TCRdb called the RT-PCR reads again in MiXCR, with one record for every CDR3 protein. This repertoire shows roughly 790,000 distinct CDR3 sequences, about 20% found once; its top ten account for approximately 10%. Broader study findings: Few new T cells, the authors suggested, are recruited by each seasonal influenza vaccination.

Here the sequenced sample was PBMCs from blood, taken around 5 days after vaccination. The origin of this receptor is a man between 50 and 59 years old who received an inactivated influenza vaccine. V usage is TRBV28 and J usage is TRBJ1-5; tentative D call: TRBD1 (5 bases). The CDR3 sequence: CASKKKVSGTSNQPQHF. Here the CDR3 DNA reads TGTGCCAGCAAAAAAAAGGTATCAGGGACGAGCAATCAGCCCCAGCATTTT.